This entry describes one T cell receptor (beta chain). These data are taken from a study of blood T cell repertoires in COVID-19. Study-wide context: Spain, Italy and the United States supplied samples that represented acute and convalescent COVID-19. PBMCs, B-cell-depleted T cells, or T cells were the source of the cDNA or gDNA that made up the material.

In the authors' methods: Researchers report that nucleated cell counts were estimated from reference gene primer amplification. TCRdb's copy holds only in-frame clones and misses some; the assay was immunoSEQ multiplex PCR. That table is the source of V, J and clone size, and D and trimming were worked out from the DNA. Among approximately 260,000 clones, around 82% were seen once, and the ten largest hold about 3%. Recovery among Cohort 3 donors was established by two negative PCRs, clearance, or symptom resolution. Trimming pared 3 bases from V and 7 bases from J, leaving 16 bases between. This CDR3 comprises 14 residues.

This clonotype originated in a man in his fifties or sixties who had recovered from COVID-19. The sequenced sample was PBMCs or T cells enriched from blood (not recorded which). The V gene is TRBV23-1, the J gene TRBJ2-7, with TRBD2 as a possible D gene (6 bases). TRBV23-1 qualifies as an ORF whose function is uncertain. Written as DNA, the CDR3 is TGCGCCAGCAGTCATGGAGGGGCCCGGGGTGAGCAGTACTTC. This sequence encodes CASSHGGARGEQYF.